This TCR beta chain was profiled in a study of T cells in localized non-small cell lung cancer. Whole-study findings and limits: Higher blood T cell density tracked longer overall survival. Only one tumor region was sequenced, so heterogeneity remains possible. Exceeding tumor, uninvolved adjacent lung had the highest T cell clonality. Paired adjacent lung recovered a median about 61 of the top 100 tumor clones.

For this clone: Its target is unknown.

CDR1 SNHLY and CDR2 FYNNEI come from the germline V gene. CDR3 length: 14 residues. V lost 8 bases and J lost 2, with 14 bases in between. Libraries were prepared by immunoSEQ multiplex PCR; TCRdb keeps only in-frame clonotypes and omits some of them. The sample yields 45,000 to 55,000 clones, roughly 90% seen once. V gene TRBV2 combines with J gene TRBJ2-3; tentatively, D is TRBD1 (6 bases). The sequences come from peripheral blood, collected before any cancer treatment. The receptor was derived from an older male donor with stage III squamous cell lung carcinoma. The CDR3 loop is CASDPGHLTDTQYF. DNA for the CDR3: TGTGCCAGCGACCCGGGACACCTCACAGATACGCAGTATTTT.